The TCR beta chain under discussion was sequenced for a study of vaccination effects on CD4 cells after COVID-19. The ViraFEST assay expanded antigen-specific CD4+ T cells with viral peptide pools before sequencing. When ten to eleven days of culture had elapsed, CD4+ T cells were isolated. Each participant received a vaccine that was either BNT162b2 or mRNA-1273, given as two doses. Vaccine recipients, nucleocapsid antibody negative, had no prior SARS-CoV-2 infection. PBMC cultures contained some 2.1 million cells per well, approximately 10 IU/ml IL-2 and roughly 10 ug/ml peptides. Both day 3 and day 7 saw half the medium replaced with IL-2 medium. Measured with immunoSEQ multiplex PCR; TCRdb has only the in-frame clones, and not every one. The sample yields around 30,000 clones, roughly 77% seen once. Concerning this clone itself: Its cognate antigen is unknown.

The CDR3 extends over 16 amino acids. Germline V gene data show CDR1 as MNHEY and CDR2 as SVGAGI. The V end was cut by 2 bases, the J end by 0 bases, with 11 bases between. The rearrangement links TRBV6-5 to TRBJ1-3; D is unclear. The TCR sequence derives from a human donor who received a COVID-19 vaccine. The source was CD4+ T cells from PBMCs cultured with HCoV-229E spike peptides, collected after COVID-19 vaccination. The CDR3 loop is CASSYEPTSSGNTIYF. The CDR3 nucleotides read TGTGCCAGCAGTTACGAGCCTACATCCTCTGGAAACACCATATATTTT.